The 9 T cell receptor beta chains below all came from one sample that was sequenced in a study of shared clonotypes between healthy human individuals. Libraries were prepared by immunoSEQ multiplex PCR; TCRdb keeps only in-frame clonotypes and omits some of them. The sample includes about a million clones, 75% of them seen just once. Sequenced material: memory CD4+ T cells sorted from blood. Subset of the sample: CD45RA-negative fraction. The receptors originated from a man aged 18 to 29 in good health.

This rearrangement joins TRBV18 to TRBJ1-5, with D uncertain. This CDR3 is 14 amino acids long. Deletions cut 2 bases from V and 4 bases from J, with 9 bases between. Germline V CDR1 and CDR2: KGHSH, LQKENI. CDR3 residues: CASSPAGENQPQHF. As DNA, the CDR3 is TGTGCCAGCTCACCAGCCGGAGAGAATCAGCCCCAGCATTTT. The full variable domain, completed using reference TRBV18 and TRBJ1-5, is NAGVMQNPRHLVRRRGQEARLRCSPMKGHSHVYWYRQLPEEGLKFMVYLQKENIIDESGMPKERFSAEFPKEGPSILRIQQVVRGDSAAYFCASSPAGENQPQHFGDGTRLSIL.

This clone was seen a handful of times. V and J are TRBV11-2 and TRBJ1-6; 7 positions agree with TRBD1. The trim removed 8 bases at V and 7 bases at J, leaving 8 bases unmatched. Germline loops: CDR1 SGHAT, CDR2 FQNNGV. The CDR3 totals 14 residues. The CDR3 DNA is TGTGCCAGCGCGACAGGGCTCGTCAATTCACCCCTCCACTTT. Its translation: CASATGLVNSPLHF.

V usage is TRBV11-2 and J usage is TRBJ2-3, with TRBD2 matching 14 bases. Germline assignment: CDR1 SGHAT and CDR2 FQNNGV. The CDR3 runs to 15 residues. V shed 5 bases, J shed 6 bases, and the junction held 4 bases outside the gene matches. The CDR3 DNA follows: TGTGCCAGCAGCCGACTAGCGGGAGGGCCGGATACGCAGTATTTT. Protein sequence: CASSRLAGGPDTQYF.

This clone was seen a handful of times. This chain joins TRBV4-3 and TRBJ2-1, with 7 bases matching TRBD2. CDR3 length: 17 residues. The J segment lost 0 bases and the V segment lost 0 bases, leaving 5 bases of the junction unmatched. Germline loops: CDR1 LGHNA, CDR2 YSLEER. DNA for the CDR3: TGCGCCAGCAGCCAAGAGCGGGCTAGCGGCTCCTACAATGAGCAGTTCTTC. Translation: CASSQERASGSYNEQFF.

The rearrangement joins TRBV2 to TRBJ1-2, with a tentative D call TRBD1 (6 bases). Germline CDR1 SNHLY, CDR2 FYNNEI. Trimming stripped 7 bases from V and 1 base from J, with 13 bases between. The CDR3 extends over 14 amino acids. The CDR3 DNA sequence: TGTGCCAGCAAGAGGGCAGGGGATAACTATGGCTACACCTTC. This sequence encodes CASKRAGDNYGYTF.

Concerning this clone itself: This may be a read error, as it is one base from a much larger clone. V and J are TRBV5-6 and TRBJ1-6; D uncertain. V lost 4 bases and J lost 6, with 5 bases in between. CDR1 SGHDT and CDR2 YYEEEE come from the germline V gene. This CDR3 comprises 12 residues. CDR3 sequence: CASSPFNSPLHF. The CDR3 DNA is TGTGCCAGCAGCCCCTTTAATTCACCCCTCCACTTT.

The gene calls are TRBV5-5 and TRBJ1-2; D call uncertain. The V end was cut by 5 bases, the J end by 4 bases, with 15 bases between. Germline V gene sequence: CDR1 SGHKS, CDR2 YYEKEE (reference sequence). The CDR3 is made up of 14 amino acids. The chain's CDR3 is CASRQSQDGYGYTF. For the CDR3, the DNA is TGTGCCAGCAGACAATCCCAGGATGGCTATGGCTACACCTTC.

This rearrangement joins TRBV2 to TRBJ2-6, with 7 positions matching TRBD1. The trim removed 6 bases at V and 0 bases at J, leaving 8 bases unmatched. Germline lookup yields CDR1 SNHLY and CDR2 FYNNEI. This CDR3 has 17 amino acids. The CDR3 DNA reads as TGTGCCAGCAGCACCGGGACAGTCTACTCTGGGGCCAACGTCCTGACTTTC. Translated: CASSTGTVYSGANVLTF.

The chain recombines TRBV10-3 with TRBJ2-3, with D possibly matching TRBD2 (5 bases). Germline V CDR1 and CDR2: ENHRY, SYGVKD. This CDR3 comprises 13 residues. Between the trimmed V and J ends, which lost 8 bases and 5 bases, there was a span of 14 bases. The CDR3 loop reads CAISPQAGDTQYF. CDR3 in DNA: TGTGCCATCTCACCCCAGGCGGGAGATACGCAGTATTTT.